One T cell receptor beta chain is described in this entry. The target of this receptor is not known. Nothing much larger sits one base from this clone, and base qualities are not available. The data were taken from a study of T cell responses to AZD1222 COVID-19 vaccine (dated by TCRdb to 2020 to 2022). Turning to the overall study: AZD1222 recipients whose second dose came at about 4 weeks and those whose second dose came at about 12 weeks were combined into one group, since spike-specific TCR depth and breadth did not differ between the two schedules. TCR sequencing covered roughly 230 trial participants: 200 to 220 given two doses of AZD1222 and about 26 given two doses of MenACWY control vaccine. Trial participants were enrolled by age into 18-55, 56-69 and 70-plus year subgroups, with roughly 150, 30 and 60 TCR-sequenced participants respectively. Results the study describes overall, beyond this receptor: After two AZD1222 doses, spike-specific TCR breadth and depth were significantly higher than at day 0 and than in MenACWY recipients. Conclusions about previously exposed vaccinees are limited, since just five or six AZD1222 recipients were seropositive for SARS-CoV-2 at baseline. In the small 56-69-year group, the increase in depth fell short of significance, most likely because of low power. Most participants were white British and females outnumbered males, and the authors suggested that clonal diversity may have been underestimated. Vaccine-associated CD4 TCRs spanned the whole spike protein, with dominant responses in regions 160-218 and 743-854. Epitopes outside the regions mutated in the B.1.351 and B.1.1.7 variants were reportedly recognized by nearly half of the unique spike-specific TCRs. No day 14 peak-response samples were available, so repertoires were characterized only after the peak T cell response.

Looking up the germline V gene yields CDR1 SNHLY and CDR2 FYNNEI. Between the V and J ends, shortened by 8 bases and 7 bases respectively, the junction contains 15 bases. From its cysteine to its phenylalanine, the CDR3 spans 14 amino acids. Just CDR3 DNA is preserved here, 42 bases in frame from base 1. The CDR3 regions of human TCRbeta chains were subjected to immunosequencing. In the original analysis: Repertoire TCRs were checked for matches against a reference library of SARS-CoV-2-specific TCRs that had been generated using the MIRA antigen-specificity platform. Breadth meant the fraction of unique TCRs that were SARS-CoV-2-associated, whereas depth meant the fraction of total T cells that were SARS-CoV-2-associated. Each spike-specific TCR was assigned to its reactive spike region and to a CD4 or CD8 class using the MIRA data. Log10-transformed breadth and depth values were compared by one-way ANOVA with Sidak's multiple comparisons tests. Imported from immuneACCESS, the table was reduced by TCRdb to in-frame sequences with V and J called. These copies leave out some clones; in studies compared against another copy, an unresolved V gene accounts for under half, and the cause of the remainder is not known. V and J calls and clone size are those listed in that table; D and trimming were worked out from the DNA. The sample table shows roughly 150,000 clones, and roughly 90% are seen once. The ten largest clonotypes hold about 2% of the sample.

Read against the paper, the sample's time point label means: baseline before first vaccination. Samples from vaccinated people were obtained from the UK trials COV001 and COV002, which included a single-blind randomized controlled phase 2/3 trial of AZD1222 (ChAdOx1 nCoV-19) in healthy adults. Trial participant PBMC samples were collected at day 0 and day 28 after the second dose for TCRbeta chain sequencing. This sequence originates from an adult in good health. This material consisted of peripheral blood, taken on day 0 of AZD1222 vaccination. This chain is built from TRBV2 and TRBJ1-6, with TRBD1 perhaps the D gene, on 5 matching bases. The DNA sequence is as follows: TGTGCCAGCCACCGGGGCCAGCGGAATTCACCCCTCCACTTT. It translates to CASHRGQRNSPLHF.